The TCR beta chain described here comes from a study of neurological immune-mediated disorders. Study context: Relapsing-remitting patients made up most of the 34 multiple sclerosis patients, and secondary progressive patients made up 3.

There are many counts of this clonotype. As yet, its antigen is unknown. TCRdb redid the calling of the 5' RACE reads with MiXCR, one entry per CDR3 protein. The top ten hold 1% to 1.5% of the sample, which has more than 50,000 distinct CDR3 sequences, roughly 3.9% seen once. Study results and caveats: The multiple sclerosis repertoire cluster had no clinical or MRI feature associated with it. None of the CDR3 amino acid sequences in expanded clones turned up in more than one subject, which points to private repertoires in all groups.

The sequencing input was PBMCs. The clonotype originates from a man in his thirties or forties with multiple sclerosis.

CDR3 coding DNA: TGTGCCAGCAGCTTGTTCCGGGGACGGGTCGAGGAAAAACTGTTTTTT. Translating it yields CASSLFRGRVEEKLFF. The rearrangement joins TRBV5-6 to TRBJ1-4; possible D gene TRBD1, 5 bases. Germline CDR1 and CDR2: SGHDT and YYEEEE. V was cut by 1 base and J by 8 bases, with 18 bases left in between. CDR3 length equals 16 residues.